Listed here are 27 T cell receptor beta chains from one sample, sequenced in a study of blood T cell repertoires in COVID-19. The method was immunoSEQ multiplex PCR; TCRdb's version includes in-frame clones alone and lacks a portion of them. Found here are approximately 91,000 clones, 75% to 85% of them singletons; the top ten hold roughly a quarter. Sequencing used peripheral blood. All receptors derive from a man in his 70s with acute or convalescent COVID-19.

The chain recombines TRBV4-1 with TRBJ1-2; TRBD1 matches at 8 bases. V dropped 4 bases and J dropped 5; count of bases not matched to a gene: 3. CDR1 is MGHRA and CDR2 is YSYEKL in the germline V gene. The CDR3 contains 13 residues. For the CDR3, the DNA is TGCGCCAGCAGCCTGACAGGGGAATATGGCTACACCTTC. Amino acids: CASSLTGEYGYTF.

The chain joins TRBV19 to TRBJ1-6; 10 bases agree with TRBD1. The germline gives CDR1 LNHDA, CDR2 SQIVND (reference sequence). This CDR3 has 15 residues. V gave up 6 bases and J gave up 7 bases; unmatched junction bases: 6. CDR3 region: CASRPDRGLNSPLHF. The DNA for the CDR3 is TGTGCCAGTAGACCGGACAGGGGGTTAAATTCACCCCTCCACTTT.

In its sample, this clone was seen once. The chain combines TRBV19 with TRBJ1-2, with D perhaps TRBD1 (5 bases). V gave up 5 bases and J gave up 3 bases, with 13 bases separating them. Germline values: CDR1 LNHDA, CDR2 SQIVND (reference sequence). CDR3 length: 14 residues. The CDR3 loop is CASSRGTEDYGYTF. The CDR3 DNA sequence: TGTGCCAGTAGTCGGGGGACTGAAGACTATGGCTACACCTTC.

This rearrangement joins TRBV28 to TRBJ1-5, with TRBD1 matching over 8 bases. The V gene end was trimmed by 6 bases and the J gene end by 7 bases; junction bases not matched to a gene: 8. Germline V gene sequence: CDR1 MDHEN, CDR2 SYDVKM. The CDR3 covers 14 residues. This chain's CDR3 is CASRTDREKQPQHF. The CDR3 nucleotides are TGTGCCAGCAGAACGGACAGGGAAAAACAGCCCCAGCATTTT.

This chain links TRBV19 with TRBJ2-3; unclear D gene. V was cut by 4 bases and J by 6 bases, with 11 bases left in between. The germline V gene encodes CDR1 LNHDA and CDR2 SQIVND (reference sequence). There are 13 residues in the CDR3. The CDR3, as DNA: TGTGCCAGTAGTAGAACGGAGTCGGATACGCAGTATTTT. Amino acid sequence: CASSRTESDTQYF.

This rearrangement joins TRBV10-1 to TRBJ2-7, with 8 bases lining up with TRBD1. Losses at the gene ends were 7 bases for V and 7 bases for J; bases not matched to a gene: 9. The germline CDR1 and CDR2 sequences are WNHNN and SYGVQD (reference sequence). The CDR3 runs 13 residues. CDR3 loop: CASNRTGTAEQYF. The CDR3 DNA reads TGCGCCAGCAATAGGACAGGGACCGCGGAGCAGTACTTC.

The chain carries TRBV6-5 and TRBJ2-3, with TRBD1 matching 7 bases. The germline V gene has CDR1 MNHEY and CDR2 SVGAGI. Germline trimming cut 5 bases from V and 5 bases from J; bases unmatched to any gene: 10. This CDR3 comprises 15 residues. For the CDR3, the DNA is TGTGCCAGCAGTACCGACAGGGTTTCGATAGATACGCAGTATTTT. Translating it yields CASSTDRVSIDTQYF.

V is TRBV18 and J is TRBJ2-5; 11 nucleotides agree with TRBD2. CDR1 and CDR2 (germline): KGHSH, LQKENI. V dropped 4 bases and J dropped 5; count of bases not matched to a gene: 3. This CDR3 contains 14 residues. The CDR3 DNA sequence: TGTGCCAGCTCACAAACTAGCGGGAGTGAGACCCAGTACTTC. This codes for CASSQTSGSETQYF.

This chain links TRBV15 with TRBJ2-7; D is possibly TRBD2 (5 bases). CDR1 is LNHNV and CDR2 is YYDKDF in the germline V gene (reference sequence). Trimming pared 0 bases from V and 5 bases from J, leaving 11 bases between. The CDR3 is 14 amino acids. In DNA form, the CDR3 reads TGTGCCACCAGCAGAGATCGGCTAGCTAACGAGCAGTACTTC. Translated: CATSRDRLANEQYF.

Comments on this clone: The same CDR3 also results from other DNA sequences found in this sample. The rearrangement uses TRBV24-1 and TRBJ2-5; 8 bases map to TRBD1. Germline V gene data show CDR1 as KGHDR and CDR2 as SFDVKD. J lost 4 bases, V lost 3 bases, and 6 bases had no gene match. The CDR3 length is 15 residues. The CDR3 sequence: CATSDPGQGGETQYF. DNA of the CDR3: TGTGCCACCAGTGATCCAGGACAGGGAGGAGAGACCCAGTACTTC.

The J gene is TRBJ1-1, the V gene TRBV20-1; 7 nucleotides line up with TRBD1. Trimming removed 3 bases from V and 5 bases from J; junction bases left unmatched: 9. The CDR3 extends over 14 amino acids. Germline loops: CDR1 DFQATT, CDR2 SNEGSKA (reference sequence). This CDR3 reads CSASRGPVGTEAFF. The CDR3 nucleotides are TGCAGTGCTAGTAGGGGGCCGGTGGGGACTGAAGCTTTCTTT.

This chain joins TRBV20-1 and TRBJ1-4; D not certain. The germline gives CDR1 DFQATT, CDR2 SNEGSKA (reference sequence). This CDR3 region has 14 residues. V was trimmed by 3 bases and J by 0 bases, leaving 8 bases between them. The CDR3 bases are TGCAGTGCTAGTTATCCTCCAACTAATGAAAAACTGTTTTTT. The encoded protein is CSASYPPTNEKLFF.

This clone has just a few counts. The chain recombines TRBV6-4 with TRBJ2-3; 12 positions agree with TRBD1. V shed 3 bases and J 4 bases; nucleotides not matched to a gene: 2. CDR3 length: 15 amino acids. Germline V gene data show CDR1 as MRHNA and CDR2 as SNTAGT. The CDR3 loop is CASSEGTGGADTQYF. The DNA for the CDR3 is TGTGCCAGCAGTGAGGGGACAGGGGGCGCAGATACGCAGTATTTT.

CDR3 nucleotide sequence: TGCGCCAGCAGCCAAGTGTCAGGAACACCCTACGAGCAGTACTTC. Protein: CASSQVSGTPYEQYF. The chain combines TRBV4-1 with TRBJ2-7, with D uncertain. The CDR3 has 15 residues. The germline gives CDR1 MGHRA, CDR2 YSYEKL. V was trimmed by 1 base and J by 2 bases, leaving 12 bases between them.

The rearrangement uses TRBV5-1 and TRBJ2-7, with 7 bases fitting TRBD2. Germline V lookup: CDR1 SGHRS, CDR2 YFSETQ. CDR3 length: 15 residues. The V and J ends lost 0 bases and 2 bases, in that order; junction bases with no gene match: 5. The CDR3 coding sequence is TGCGCCAGCAGCTTGGCGCCTAGCGGTGCCTACGAGCAGTACTTC. Translated, it gives CASSLAPSGAYEQYF.

J is TRBJ2-7 and V is TRBV28; 10 nucleotides agree with TRBD1. This CDR3 region has 16 residues. The germline V gene has CDR1 MDHEN and CDR2 SYDVKM. Trimming cost V 5 bases and J 3 bases; bases outside gene matches: 10. The DNA for the CDR3 is TGTGCCAGCAGTGCCCACCCGGGACAGGGGTTCTACGAGCAGTACTTC. It codes for CASSAHPGQGFYEQYF.

The J gene is TRBJ1-2, the V gene TRBV4-1; TRBD1 agrees at 8 bases. CDR3 length: 16 amino acids. Germline assignment: CDR1 MGHRA and CDR2 YSYEKL. With V trimmed by 1 base and J by 5 bases, 9 bases remained unmatched. The CDR3 here is CASSQGQGPSGYGYTF. CDR3 nucleotide sequence: TGCGCCAGCAGCCAAGGACAGGGGCCCTCTGGATATGGCTACACCTTC.

This chain joins TRBV7-3 and TRBJ2-3, with 8 bases lining up with TRBD2. The CDR3 has 15 amino acids. The V segment lost 5 bases and the J segment 1 base; nucleotides outside the gene matches: 5. Germline V gene lookup returns CDR1 SGHTA and CDR2 FQGTGA. CDR3 sequence reads: CASSPSAGGTDTQYF. The CDR3 DNA reads TGTGCCAGCAGCCCTTCAGCGGGGGGCACAGATACGCAGTATTTT.

This clone appeared a single time. V is TRBV27 and J is TRBJ2-1, with 8 bases lining up with TRBD2. The germline CDR1 and CDR2 sequences are MNHEY and SMNVEV (reference sequence). V trimming: 3 bases; J trimming: 3 bases; junction bases outside the gene matches: 4. The CDR3 extends over 15 amino acids. The CDR3 DNA is TGTGCCAGCAGTTTGACCGGGACTAGCTACAATGAGCAGTTCTTC. This encodes CASSLTGTSYNEQFF.

The chain is built from TRBV28 and TRBJ2-4, with D tentatively TRBD1 (5 bases). Germline loops: CDR1 MDHEN, CDR2 SYDVKM. CDR3 length: 13 amino acids. The ends were cut back, 5 bases at V and 5 bases at J, with 10 bases in the middle. CDR3 DNA: TGTGCCAGCAGTGGACCGACAGAAAACATTCAGTACTTC. Translated: CASSGPTENIQYF.

This clone has more than one count but fewer than ten. The chain combines TRBV28 with TRBJ2-3; the D is unclear. Germline values: CDR1 MDHEN, CDR2 SYDVKM. The CDR3 is 13 amino acids. Trimming took off 3 bases at V and 3 bases at J, with 7 bases between the two ends. DNA of the CDR3: TGTGCCAGCAGTTTCGGTGGTACAGATACGCAGTATTTT. Translated, it gives CASSFGGTDTQYF. Filled out from reference TRBV28 and TRBJ2-3, the complete variable domain reads DVKVTQSSRYLVKRTGEKVFLECVQDMDHENMFWYRQDPGLGLRLIYFSYDVKMKEKGDIPEGYSVSREKKERFSLILESASTNQTSMYLCASSFGGTDTQYFGPGTRLTVL.

This clone was seen a single time. This chain uses TRBV5-6 with TRBJ2-7; tentative D call: TRBD2 (6 bases). The CDR3 covers 15 residues. Germline CDR1 SGHDT, CDR2 YYEEEE. Between the trimmed V and J ends, which lost 2 bases and 5 bases, there was a span of 17 bases. CDR3 sequence reads: CASSFWPGLPDEQYF. CDR3 bases: TGTGCCAGCAGCTTTTGGCCGGGACTCCCGGACGAGCAGTACTTC.

The chain is built from TRBV9 and TRBJ2-7; 12 bases map to TRBD2. The CDR3 runs to 16 residues. Germline trimming cut 4 bases from V and 2 bases from J; bases unmatched to any gene: 7. Germline V lookup: CDR1 SGDLS, CDR2 YYNGEE. The CDR3 DNA sequence: TGTGCCAGCAGCCCGAAACCTAGCGGGAGGGCCTACGAGCAGTACTTC. Amino acid sequence: CASSPKPSGRAYEQYF.

This clone was found a few times. The chain combines TRBV12-3 or TRBV12-4 with TRBJ1-1, with TRBD1 as a possible D gene (5 bases). The CDR3 extends over 13 amino acids. Trimming took 1 base from V and 5 from J, leaving 8 bases between them. Here the CDR3 reads CASSLGGRTEAFF. The CDR3 region has the DNA TGTGCCAGCAGTTTAGGGGGGAGGACTGAAGCTTTCTTT.

This clone was seen just once. This chain joins TRBV6-1 and TRBJ2-1; 9 bases match TRBD1. The CDR3 is 16 amino acids. The germline gives CDR1 MNHNS, CDR2 SASEGT. Trimming took 4 bases from V and 7 from J; bases not matched to a gene: 11. Here the CDR3 reads CASSVHLGQGGNEQFF. CDR3 nucleotides: TGTGCCAGCAGTGTCCACCTGGGACAGGGAGGGAATGAGCAGTTCTTC.

The chain employs TRBV5-1 and TRBJ1-2, with TRBD1 matching over 7 bases. This CDR3 is built from 14 residues. V lost 3 bases and J lost 5; bases outside the gene matches: 7. Germline CDR1 and CDR2: SGHRS and YFSETQ. The chain's CDR3 is CASSSRGGQYGYTF. In DNA, the CDR3 is TGCGCCAGCAGCTCTAGAGGGGGACAGTATGGCTACACCTTC.

The V and J genes are TRBV6-5 and TRBJ1-6; tentatively, D is TRBD1 (5 bases). CDR3 length equals 16 residues. Germline CDR1 is MNHEY and CDR2 is SVGAGI. Trimming took off 2 bases at V and 0 bases at J, with 8 bases between the two ends. DNA of the CDR3: TGTGCCAGCAGTTACGGGGGGAGCTCCTATAATTCACCCCTCCACTTT. This sequence encodes CASSYGGSSYNSPLHF.